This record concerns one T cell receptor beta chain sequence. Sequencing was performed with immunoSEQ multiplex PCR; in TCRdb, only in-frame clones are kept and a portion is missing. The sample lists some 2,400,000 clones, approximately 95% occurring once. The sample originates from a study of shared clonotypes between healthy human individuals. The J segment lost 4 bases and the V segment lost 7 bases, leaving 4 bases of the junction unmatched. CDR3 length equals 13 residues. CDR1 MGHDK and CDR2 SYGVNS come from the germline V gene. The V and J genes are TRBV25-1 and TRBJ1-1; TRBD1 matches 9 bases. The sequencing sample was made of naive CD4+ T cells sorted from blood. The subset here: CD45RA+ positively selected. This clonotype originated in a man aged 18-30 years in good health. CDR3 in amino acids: CASMGQGVTEAFF. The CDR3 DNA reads TGTGCCAGCATGGGACAGGGAGTCACTGAAGCTTTCTTT. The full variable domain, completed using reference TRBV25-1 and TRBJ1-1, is EADIYQTPRYLVIGTGKKITLECSQTMGHDKMYWYQQDPGMELHLIHYSYGVNSTEKGDLSSESTVSRIRTEHFPLTLESARPSHTSQYLCASMGQGVTEAFFGQGTRLTVV.